These 8 T cell receptor beta chains were sequenced from one sample in a study of T-cell memory formation after mild COVID-19. TCRdb redid the calling of the 5' RACE reads with MiXCR, one entry per CDR3 protein. Of roughly 600,000 distinct CDR3 sequences in the sample, approximately 19% were seen once. Sequencing was performed on PBMCs or a T cell subset sorted from them (not recorded which). These receptors all come from an adult woman who had mild COVID-19 (a few samples of this study predate the infection). Cell type and time point are not known.

The J gene is TRBJ1-5, the V gene TRBV10-3; no definite D call. The CDR3 has 13 residues. The V end was cut by 3 bases, the J end by 1 base, with 4 bases between. Germline CDR1 ENHRY, CDR2 SYGVKD. CDR3 DNA: TGTGCCATCAGTGACGGAAGCAATCAGCCCCAGCATTTT. Protein: CAISDGSNQPQHF.

In its sample, this clonotype was seen a few times. V is TRBV9 and J is TRBJ2-3; 9 nucleotides agree with TRBD2. The ends lost 4 bases at V and 2 bases at J; junction bases unmatched: 8. Germline CDR1 and CDR2: SGDLS and YYNGEE. The CDR3 consists of 16 residues. CDR3 DNA sequence: TGTGCCAGCAGCACAACTCTAGCGGGGACCACAGATACGCAGTATTTT. It is translated as CASSTTLAGTTDTQYF.

This sequence joins TRBV9 and TRBJ2-1, with D tentatively TRBD2 (6 bases). From germline, CDR1 is SGDLS and CDR2 YYNGEE. The CDR3 runs 15 residues. V was clipped by 4 bases and J by 0 bases, with 11 bases between them. Here the CDR3 reads CASSSQRASYNEQFF. CDR3 DNA sequence: TGTGCCAGCAGCTCTCAGCGGGCCTCCTACAATGAGCAGTTCTTC.

In its sample, this clonotype was seen a few times. The J gene is TRBJ2-3, the V gene TRBV9; 7 bases are a match to TRBD2. This CDR3 comprises 16 residues. The V gene end was trimmed by 0 bases and the J gene end by 3 bases; junction bases not matched to a gene: 7. From germline, CDR1 is SGDLS and CDR2 YYNGEE. CDR3 in DNA: TGTGCCAGCAGCGTAGTGGGGACTATGGCGACAGATACGCAGTATTTT. This encodes CASSVVGTMATDTQYF.

This clonotype was observed a few times. The chain carries TRBV21-1 and TRBJ1-5. TRBV21-1 is a pseudogene. The CDR3 has 16 amino acids. The CDR3 sequence: CASSKVPGPCNQPQHF. CDR3 nucleotides: TGTGCCAGCAGCAAAGTGCCAGGGCCCTGCAATCAGCCCCAGCATTTT.

The chain is built from TRBV7-6 and TRBJ2-1; 10 bases align to TRBD2. CDR1 and CDR2 (germline): SGHVS, FNYEAQ. The V and J ends lost 2 bases and 1 base, in that order; junction bases with no gene match: 2. This CDR3 has 16 residues. CDR3 region: CASSLHSGGSYNEQFF. CDR3 sequence (DNA): TGTGCCAGCAGCTTACATAGCGGGGGGTCCTACAATGAGCAGTTCTTC.

This clonotype showed up just once. The rearrangement links TRBV29-1 to TRBJ2-3, with TRBD2 identical over 7 bases. The CDR3 length is 11 residues. The V gene's germline CDR1 is SQVTM and CDR2 ANQGSEA. V lost 0 bases to trimming and J lost 15 bases; unmatched junction nucleotides: 6. The CDR3 DNA reads as TGCAGCGTTGAAGAGGGGAGGGTAGCATATTTT. This sequence encodes CSVEEGRVAYF.

The CDR3 region has the DNA TGCGCCAGCAGCTGGGGGGGGACTAGTGGCACAGATACGCAGTATTTT. Translating it yields CASSWGGTSGTDTQYF. The rearrangement links TRBV5-1 to TRBJ2-3; 8 positions agree with TRBD2. CDR1 is SGHRS, CDR2 YFSETQ, per germline. Trimming cost V 3 bases and J 1 base; bases outside gene matches: 7. This CDR3 spans 16 amino acids.